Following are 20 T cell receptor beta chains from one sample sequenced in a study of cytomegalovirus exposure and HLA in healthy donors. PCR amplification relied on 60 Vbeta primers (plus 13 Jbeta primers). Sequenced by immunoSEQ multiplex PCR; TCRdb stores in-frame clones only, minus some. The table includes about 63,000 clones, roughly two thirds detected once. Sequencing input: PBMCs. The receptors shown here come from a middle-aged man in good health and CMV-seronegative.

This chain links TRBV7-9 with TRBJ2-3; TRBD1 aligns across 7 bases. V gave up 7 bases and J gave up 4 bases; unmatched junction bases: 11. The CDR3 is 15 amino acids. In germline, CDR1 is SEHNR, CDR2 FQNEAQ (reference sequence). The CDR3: CASIAWRQGADTQYF. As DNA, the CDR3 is TGTGCCAGCATCGCGTGGCGGCAGGGGGCAGATACGCAGTATTTT.

This CDR3 reads CASRGTSGGPYEQYF. CDR3 coding DNA: TGTGCCAGCAGGGGGACTAGCGGGGGCCCCTACGAGCAGTACTTC. V usage is TRBV6-1 and J usage is TRBJ2-7, with 14 nucleotides matching TRBD2. The germline gives CDR1 MNHNS, CDR2 SASEGT. Trimming at V came to 6 bases and at J to 2 bases, leaving 3 bases not matched to a gene. The CDR3 runs to 15 residues.

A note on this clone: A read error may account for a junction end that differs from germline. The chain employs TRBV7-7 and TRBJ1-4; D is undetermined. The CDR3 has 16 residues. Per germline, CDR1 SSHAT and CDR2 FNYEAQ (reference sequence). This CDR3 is CASSPTVTSTNEKLFF. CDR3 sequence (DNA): TGTGCTAGCAGCCCAACCGTCACTTCAACTAATGAAAAACTGTTTTTT.

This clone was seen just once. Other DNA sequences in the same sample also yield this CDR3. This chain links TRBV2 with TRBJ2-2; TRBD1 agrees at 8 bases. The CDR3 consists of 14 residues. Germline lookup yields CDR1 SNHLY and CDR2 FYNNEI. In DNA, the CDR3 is TGTGCTAGCTCCCGGGACAGGCGCACCGGGGAGCTGTTTTTT. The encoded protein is CASSRDRRTGELFF.

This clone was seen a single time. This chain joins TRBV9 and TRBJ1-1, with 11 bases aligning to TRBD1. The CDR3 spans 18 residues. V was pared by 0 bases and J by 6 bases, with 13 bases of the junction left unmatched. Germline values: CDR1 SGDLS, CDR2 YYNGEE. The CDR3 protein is CASSVGGGGGTGGSEAFF. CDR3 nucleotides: TGTGCCAGCAGCGTAGGGGGGGGAGGGGGGACAGGGGGGTCTGAAGCTTTCTTT.

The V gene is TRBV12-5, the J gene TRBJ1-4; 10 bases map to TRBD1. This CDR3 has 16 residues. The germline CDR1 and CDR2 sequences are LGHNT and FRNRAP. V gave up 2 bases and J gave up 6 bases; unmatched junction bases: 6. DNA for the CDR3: TGTGCTAGTGGTTTGTCACCGGGACAGGGGCATGAAAAACTGTTTTTT. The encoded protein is CASGLSPGQGHEKLFF.

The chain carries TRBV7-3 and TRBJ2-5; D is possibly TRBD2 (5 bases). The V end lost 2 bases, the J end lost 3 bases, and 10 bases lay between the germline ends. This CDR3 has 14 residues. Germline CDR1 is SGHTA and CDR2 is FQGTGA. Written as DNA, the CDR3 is TGTGCCAGCAGCTTACACGGGGAAGAAGAGACCCAGTACTTC. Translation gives CASSLHGEEETQYF.

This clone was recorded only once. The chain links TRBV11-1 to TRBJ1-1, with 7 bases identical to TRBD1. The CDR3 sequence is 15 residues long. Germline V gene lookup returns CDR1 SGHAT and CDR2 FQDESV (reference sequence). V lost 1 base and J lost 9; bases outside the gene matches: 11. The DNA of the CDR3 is TGTGCCAGCAGCTTAGAGCGTCCGGGACAGTCTCAAGCTTTCTTT. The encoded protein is CASSLERPGQSQAFF.

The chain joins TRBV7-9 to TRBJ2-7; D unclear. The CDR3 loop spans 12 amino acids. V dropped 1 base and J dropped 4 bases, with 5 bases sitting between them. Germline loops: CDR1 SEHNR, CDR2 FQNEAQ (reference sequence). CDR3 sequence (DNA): TGTGCCAGCAGCTTAGGAGTTTACGAGCAGTACTTC. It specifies CASSLGVYEQYF.

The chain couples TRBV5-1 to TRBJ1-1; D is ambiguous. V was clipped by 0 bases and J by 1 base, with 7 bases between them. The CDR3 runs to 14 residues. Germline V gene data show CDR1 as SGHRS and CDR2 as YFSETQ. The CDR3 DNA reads TGCGCCAGCAGCTTGGGACACCCGAACACTGAAGCTTTCTTT. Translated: CASSLGHPNTEAFF.

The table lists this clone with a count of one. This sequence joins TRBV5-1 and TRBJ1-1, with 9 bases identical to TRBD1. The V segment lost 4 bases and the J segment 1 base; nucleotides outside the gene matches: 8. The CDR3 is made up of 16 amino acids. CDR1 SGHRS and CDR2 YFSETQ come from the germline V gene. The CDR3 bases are TGCGCCAGCAGCCCACGACAGGGGGGGACGAACACTGAAGCTTTCTTT. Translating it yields CASSPRQGGTNTEAFF.

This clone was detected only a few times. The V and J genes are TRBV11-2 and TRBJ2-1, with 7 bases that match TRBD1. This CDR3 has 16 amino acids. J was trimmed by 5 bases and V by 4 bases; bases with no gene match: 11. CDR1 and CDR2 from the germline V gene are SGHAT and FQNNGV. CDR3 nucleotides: TGTGCCAGCAGCTCCTTCGCCGGGACAGCACACAATGAGCAGTTCTTC. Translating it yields CASSSFAGTAHNEQFF.

CDR3: CASSPGGRSGNTIYF. The CDR3 nucleotides are TGTGCCAGCAGCCCAGGGGGCAGATCTGGAAACACCATATATTTT. The chain recombines TRBV13 with TRBJ1-3, with 8 bases lining up with TRBD1. The CDR3 is 15 amino acids. CDR1 and CDR2 from the germline V gene are PRHDT and FYEKMQ (reference sequence). V trimming: 5 bases; J trimming: 1 base; junction bases outside the gene matches: 4. The full variable domain, in which reference TRBV13 and TRBJ1-3 provide the parts outside the CDR3, is AAGVIQSPRHLIKEKRETATLKCYPIPRHDTVYWYQQGPGQDPQFLISFYEKMQSDKGSIPDRFSAQQFSDYHSELNMSSLELGDSALYFCASSPGGRSGNTIYFGEGSWLTVV.

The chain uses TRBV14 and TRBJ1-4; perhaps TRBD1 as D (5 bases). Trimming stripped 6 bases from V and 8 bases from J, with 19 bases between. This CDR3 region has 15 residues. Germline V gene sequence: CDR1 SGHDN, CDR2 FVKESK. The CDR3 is CASRRRDSRTEKLFF. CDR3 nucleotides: TGTGCCAGCAGACGCCGGGACTCTCGGACCGAAAAACTGTTTTTT. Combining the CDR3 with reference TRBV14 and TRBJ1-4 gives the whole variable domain EAGVTQFPSHSVIEKGQTVTLRCDPISGHDNLYWYRRVMGKEIKFLLHFVKESKQDESGMPNNRFLAERTGGTYSTLKVQPAELEDSGVYFCASRRRDSRTEKLFFGSGTQLSVL.

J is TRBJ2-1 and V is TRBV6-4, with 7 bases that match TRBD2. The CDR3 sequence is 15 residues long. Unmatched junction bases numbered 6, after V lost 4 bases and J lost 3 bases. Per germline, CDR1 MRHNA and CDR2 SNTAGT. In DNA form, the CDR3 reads TGTGCCAGCAGTGTAGTGGGGGGGGGCTACAATGAGCAGTTCTTC. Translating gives CASSVVGGGYNEQFF.

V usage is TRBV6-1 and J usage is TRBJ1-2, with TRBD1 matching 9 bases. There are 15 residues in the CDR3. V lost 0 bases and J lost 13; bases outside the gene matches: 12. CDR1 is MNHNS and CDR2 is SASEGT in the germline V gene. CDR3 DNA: TGTGCCAGCAGTGAAGCGGGCCGGACAGGGGCGCCGACCACCTTC. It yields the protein CASSEAGRTGAPTTF.

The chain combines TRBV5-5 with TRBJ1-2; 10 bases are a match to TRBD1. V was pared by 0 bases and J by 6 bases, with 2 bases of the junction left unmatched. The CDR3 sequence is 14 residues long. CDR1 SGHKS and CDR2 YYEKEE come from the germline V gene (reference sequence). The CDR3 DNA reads TGTGCCAGCAGCTTGGGGGACAGGGGAAATGGCTACACCTTC. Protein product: CASSLGDRGNGYTF. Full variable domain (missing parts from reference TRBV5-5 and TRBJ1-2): DAGVTQSPTHLIKTRGQQVTLRCSPISGHKSVSWYQQVLGQGPQFIFQYYEKEERGRGNFPDRFSARQFPNYSSELNVNALLLGDSALYLCASSLGDRGNGYTFGSGTRLTVV.

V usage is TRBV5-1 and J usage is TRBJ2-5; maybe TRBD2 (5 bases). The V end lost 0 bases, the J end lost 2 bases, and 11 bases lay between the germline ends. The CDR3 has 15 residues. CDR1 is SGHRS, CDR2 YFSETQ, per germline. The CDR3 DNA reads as TGCGCCAGCAGCTTGGTTGGGAGTAAACAAGAGACCCAGTACTTC. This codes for CASSLVGSKQETQYF.

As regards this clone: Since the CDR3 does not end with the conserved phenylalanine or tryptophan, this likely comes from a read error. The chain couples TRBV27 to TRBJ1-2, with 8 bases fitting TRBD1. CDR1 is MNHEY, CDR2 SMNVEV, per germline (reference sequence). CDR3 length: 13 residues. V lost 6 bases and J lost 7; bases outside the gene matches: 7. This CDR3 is CASSFQGATGYTL. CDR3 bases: TGTGCCAGCAGCTTTCAGGGGGCGACTGGCTACACCCTC.

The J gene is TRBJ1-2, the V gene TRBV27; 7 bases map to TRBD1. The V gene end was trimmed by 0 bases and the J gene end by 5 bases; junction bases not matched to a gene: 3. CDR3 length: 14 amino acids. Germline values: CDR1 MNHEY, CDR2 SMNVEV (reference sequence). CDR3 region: CASSLSTGWYGYTF. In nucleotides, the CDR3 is TGTGCCAGCAGTTTATCGACAGGGTGGTATGGCTACACCTTC.